Shown below are 27 T cell receptor beta chains from a single sample sequenced in a study of cytomegalovirus exposure and HLA in healthy donors (dated by TCRdb to about 2017). The method behind the library was the immunoSEQ multiplex PCR assay. For the multiplex PCR, a mixture combining 60 forward primers for TCR Vbeta segments and 13 reverse primers for TCR Jbeta segments was used. Imported from immuneACCESS, the table was reduced by TCRdb to in-frame sequences with V and J called. These copies leave out some clones; in studies compared against another copy, an unresolved V gene accounts for under half, and the cause of the remainder is not known. This sample's table carries 53,000 or so clones. More than 5.5% of the sample rests with the top ten. Sequences were obtained from PBMCs. These receptors originate from a male donor in good health and CMV-seropositive.

The chain uses TRBV25-1 and TRBJ2-7; weak D call: TRBD2 (5 bases). From germline, CDR1 is MGHDK and CDR2 SYGVNS. The CDR3 spans 15 residues. Trimming left V 2 bases short and J 0 bases short, with 11 bases between. The CDR3: CASSEHGVISYEQYF. The CDR3, as DNA: TGTGCCAGCAGTGAACACGGGGTTATCTCCTACGAGCAGTACTTC.

The rearrangement joins TRBV30 to TRBJ1-5; tentatively, D is TRBD1 (5 bases). CDR3 length equals 14 residues. Trimming took off 4 bases at V and 0 bases at J, with 10 bases between the two ends. Germline V gene sequence: CDR1 GTSNPN, CDR2 SVGIG (reference sequence). The CDR3 loop reads CAWTGIGSNQPQHF. CDR3 bases: TGTGCCTGGACAGGGATCGGTAGCAATCAGCCCCAGCATTTT. Variable domain in full (rest from reference TRBV30 and TRBJ1-5): SQTIHQWPATLVQPVGSPLSLECTVEGTSNPNLYWYRQAAGRGLQLLFYSVGIGQISSEVPQNLSASRPQDRQFILSSKKLLLSDSGFYLCAWTGIGSNQPQHFGDGTRLSIL.

The rearrangement joins TRBV29-1 to TRBJ1-1; D may be TRBD1 (6 bases). CDR3 size: 13 residues. V lost 7 bases, J lost 0 bases, and 12 bases lay in between. Germline loops: CDR1 SQVTM, CDR2 ANQGSEA. CDR3 coding DNA: TGCAGCGCCAGGGGTCAAATGAACACTGAAGCTTTCTTT. Residues: CSARGQMNTEAFF.

This CDR3 reads CASSPRQGDATGELFF. CDR3 DNA sequence: TGTGCCAGCAGCCCGCGACAGGGGGACGCCACCGGGGAGCTGTTTTTT. The chain carries TRBV4-2 and TRBJ2-2, with 9 bases identical to TRBD1. Trimming at V came to 4 bases and at J to 4 bases, leaving 7 bases not matched to a gene. Per germline, CDR1 LGHNA and CDR2 YNFKEQ. The CDR3 sequence is 16 residues long.

V gene TRBV4-2 combines with J gene TRBJ2-6; D is undetermined. This CDR3 has 15 residues. Germline CDR1 and CDR2: LGHNA and YNFKEQ. Trimming stripped 0 bases from V and 0 bases from J, with 3 bases between. The CDR3 reads CASSQDNSGANVLTF. Here the CDR3 DNA reads TGTGCCAGCAGCCAAGACAACTCTGGGGCCAACGTCCTGACTTTC.

The chain employs TRBV19 and TRBJ1-5; tentative D call: TRBD1 (6 bases). The V gene lost 5 bases and the J gene lost 1 base, with 12 bases spanning the gap. The CDR3 is made up of 15 amino acids. Looked up from germline, CDR1 is LNHDA and CDR2 is SQIVND (reference sequence). CDR3 sequence (DNA): TGTGCCAGTAGTGGTTGGACAGAAAGCAATCAGCCCCAGCATTTT. It translates to CASSGWTESNQPQHF.

This chain uses TRBV6-5 with TRBJ2-3; TRBD2 aligns across 7 bases. Germline-derived CDR1 and CDR2 are MNHEY and SVGAGI. This CDR3 is 13 amino acids long. Losses at the gene ends were 6 bases for V and 6 bases for J; bases not matched to a gene: 6. The CDR3 here is CASRKRGGDTQYF. The CDR3 region has the DNA TGTGCCAGCAGAAAGCGGGGCGGGGATACGCAGTATTTT.

The chain has TRBV29-1 and TRBJ1-2; 7 nucleotides align to TRBD1. Germline V gene lookup returns CDR1 SQVTM and CDR2 ANQGSEA. The CDR3 covers 13 residues. V trimming: 4 bases; J trimming: 3 bases; junction bases outside the gene matches: 5. As DNA, the CDR3 is TGCAGCGTTGGGACAGGAGAGGACTATGGCTACACCTTC. Translation gives CSVGTGEDYGYTF. The full variable domain, in which reference TRBV29-1 and TRBJ1-2 provide the parts outside the CDR3, is SAVISQKPSRDICQRGTSLTIQCQVDSQVTMMFWYRQQPGQSLTLIATANQGSEATYESGFVIDKFPISRPNLTFSTLTVSNMSPEDSSIYLCSVGTGEDYGYTFGSGTRLTVV.

The rearrangement joins TRBV13 to TRBJ2-7, with D unresolved. Trimming took off 4 bases at V and 3 bases at J, with 13 bases between the two ends. CDR1 PRHDT and CDR2 FYEKMQ come from the germline V gene (reference sequence). The CDR3 is made up of 14 amino acids. This chain's CDR3 is CASSSTSGRYEQYF. As DNA, the CDR3 is TGTGCCAGCAGCTCAACGTCAGGTCGCTACGAGCAGTACTTC. The variable domain in full, with the rest retrieved from reference TRBV13 and TRBJ2-7, is AAGVIQSPRHLIKEKRETATLKCYPIPRHDTVYWYQQGPGQDPQFLISFYEKMQSDKGSIPDRFSAQQFSDYHSELNMSSLELGDSALYFCASSSTSGRYEQYFGPGTRLTVT.

V usage is TRBV27 and J usage is TRBJ2-7; tentative D call: TRBD1 (6 bases). Germline CDR1 reads MNHEY; CDR2 reads SMNVEV (reference sequence). V was clipped by 5 bases and J by 6 bases, with 20 bases between them. The CDR3 runs 15 residues. Here the CDR3 reads CASSHTPGVSGEQYF. CDR3 nucleotides: TGTGCCAGCAGTCACACCCCAGGGGTCTCGGGCGAGCAGTACTTC.

The chain uses TRBV5-3 and TRBJ2-5; TRBD1 aligns across 7 bases. TRBV5-3 is given ORF status, its function remaining uncertain. The V segment lost 4 bases and the J segment 1 base; nucleotides outside the gene matches: 1. This CDR3 has 13 residues. The CDR3 DNA is TGTGCCAGAAGCAGGGACAGCCAAGAGACCCAGTACTTC. Protein product: CARSRDSQETQYF.

The V gene is TRBV7-9, the J gene TRBJ2-1; the D is unclear. Per the germline V gene, CDR1 is SEHNR and CDR2 is FQNEAQ (reference sequence). Trimming removed 4 bases at V and 2 bases at J, with 12 bases between. The CDR3 consists of 15 residues. DNA for the CDR3: TGTGCCAGCAGCTCCCCACGCGGTACCTACAATGAGCAGTTCTTC. Translated: CASSSPRGTYNEQFF.

The CDR3 reads CASSLGAGAPYEQYF. The CDR3 DNA is TGTGCCAGCAGCTTGGGGGCAGGGGCCCCCTACGAGCAGTACTTC. The chain joins TRBV5-6 to TRBJ2-7, with D perhaps TRBD1 (6 bases). Germline CDR1 SGHDT, CDR2 YYEEEE. The CDR3 loop spans 15 amino acids. V was cut by 0 bases and J by 2 bases, with 12 bases left in between. Full variable domain (remainder filled in from reference TRBV5-6 and TRBJ2-7): DAGVTQSPTHLIKTRGQQVTLRCSPKSGHDTVSWYQQALGQGPQFIFQYYEEEERQRGNFPDRFSGHQFPNYSSELNVNALLLGDSALYLCASSLGAGAPYEQYFGPGTRLTVT.

The chain has TRBV28 and TRBJ2-5; 7 nucleotides agree with TRBD1. Germline lookup yields CDR1 MDHEN and CDR2 SYDVKM. J lost 2 bases, V lost 8 bases, and 5 bases had no gene match. The CDR3 loop spans 13 amino acids. CDR3 protein: CASVGTVQETQYF. CDR3 coding DNA: TGTGCCAGCGTCGGGACAGTTCAAGAGACCCAGTACTTC.

The chain recombines TRBV4-3 with TRBJ2-7; D is perhaps TRBD1 (6 bases). CDR1 is LGHNA, CDR2 YSLEER, per germline. The CDR3 covers 17 residues. Trimming cost V 5 bases and J 4 bases, with 24 bases left between them. CDR3 sequence reads: CASSYRTGSSEPYEQYF. Written as DNA, the CDR3 is TGCGCCAGCAGCTACCGAACAGGGTCGTCCGAACCGTACGAGCAGTACTTC.

The chain uses TRBV27 and TRBJ1-6; 8 nucleotides line up with TRBD1. V trimming: 6 bases; J trimming: 14 bases; junction bases outside the gene matches: 18. Germline V gene lookup returns CDR1 MNHEY and CDR2 SMNVEV (reference sequence). This CDR3 is built from 16 residues. The CDR3 DNA reads as TGTGCCAGCAGCCCAACTCAGGGGGCCCGAGAATTCACCCTCCACTTT. This codes for CASSPTQGAREFTLHF.

The V call is TRBV19, the J call TRBJ1-1; D call uncertain. Germline lookup yields CDR1 LNHDA and CDR2 SQIVND (reference sequence). The CDR3 is 15 amino acids. Trimming removed 6 bases at V and 0 bases at J, with 14 bases between. The CDR3 here is CASRIVGLMNTEAFF. As DNA, the CDR3 is TGTGCCAGTAGAATCGTTGGGCTCATGAACACTGAAGCTTTCTTT.

The chain couples TRBV6-6 to TRBJ2-5; 8 bases agree with TRBD1. CDR1 and CDR2 (germline): MNHNY, SVGAGI (reference sequence). This CDR3 comprises 12 residues. With V trimmed by 5 bases and J by 5 bases, 1 base remained unmatched. The CDR3 loop is CASSRQGETQYF. The CDR3 DNA sequence: TGTGCCAGCAGTAGACAGGGGGAGACCCAGTACTTC.

The chain couples TRBV6-5 to TRBJ1-2; D call uncertain. The V end lost 0 bases, the J end lost 7 bases, and 9 bases lay between the germline ends. The CDR3 totals 13 residues. Germline-derived CDR1 and CDR2 are MNHEY and SVGAGI. The CDR3 nucleotides are TGTGCCAGCAGTTACTCCAAAGCGGGTGGCTACACCTTC. Amino acid sequence: CASSYSKAGGYTF.

J is TRBJ1-1 and V is TRBV5-1, with 7 bases matching TRBD1. This CDR3 is 14 amino acids long. Trimming removed 4 bases from V and 2 bases from J; junction bases left unmatched: 5. The germline CDR1 and CDR2 sequences are SGHRS and YFSETQ. DNA for the CDR3: TGCGCCAGCAGCCGGGACAGCACCAACACTGAAGCTTTCTTT. Protein sequence: CASSRDSTNTEAFF.

J is TRBJ2-7 and V is TRBV6-6; the D gene is possibly TRBD2 (7 bases). Trimming shortened V by 2 bases and J by 3 bases, and 14 bases separated the two germline ends. The CDR3 totals 15 residues. Germline lookup yields CDR1 MNHNY and CDR2 SVGAGI (reference sequence). This CDR3 is CASSYEGGRGYEQYF. In DNA form, the CDR3 reads TGTGCCAGCAGTTACGAGGGGGGGCGCGGCTACGAGCAGTACTTC.

The V call is TRBV28, the J call TRBJ1-2; no definite D call. The length of the CDR3 is 12 residues. Germline values: CDR1 MDHEN, CDR2 SYDVKM. The V end lost 7 bases, the J end lost 8 bases, and 14 bases lay between the germline ends. CDR3 loop: CASTHRRGGYTF. CDR3 DNA: TGTGCCAGCACCCACCGACGGGGAGGCTACACCTTC.

The rearrangement uses TRBV10-3 and TRBJ2-7; D may be TRBD2 (6 bases). V lost 4 bases, J lost 2 bases, and 12 bases lay in between. Germline values: CDR1 ENHRY, CDR2 SYGVKD. The CDR3 spans 14 residues. CDR3 coding DNA: TGTGCCATCAGTGTAGGAGGGGCGCCCTACGAGCAGTACTTC. Protein: CAISVGGAPYEQYF.

V gene TRBV28 combines with J gene TRBJ2-2; 9 nucleotides agree with TRBD2. V shed 0 bases and J 5 bases; nucleotides not matched to a gene: 4. Germline CDR1 MDHEN, CDR2 SYDVKM. The CDR3 is 16 amino acids. The DNA of the CDR3 is TGTGCCAGCAGTTTATGGTCCAGCGGGGGGACCGGGGAGCTGTTTTTT. Amino acid sequence: CASSLWSSGGTGELFF.

The chain joins TRBV12-5 to TRBJ1-2, with TRBD1 matching 9 bases. The V gene's germline CDR1 is LGHNT and CDR2 FRNRAP. CDR3 length: 15 residues. J was trimmed by 5 bases and V by 6 bases; bases with no gene match: 10. CDR3 nucleotides: TGTGCTAGTGGCCGACCGGGGACAGGGCAGTATGGCTACACCTTC. It encodes CASGRPGTGQYGYTF. Full variable domain (rest looked up from reference TRBV12-5 and TRBJ1-2): DARVTQTPRHKVTEMGQEVTMRCQPILGHNTVFWYRQTMMQGLELLAYFRNRAPLDDSGMPKDRFSAEMPDATLATLKIQPSEPRDSAVYFCASGRPGTGQYGYTFGSGTRLTVV.

The chain has TRBV30 and TRBJ2-7; a weak D match, TRBD2 (6 bases). V lost 1 base and J lost 3, with 10 bases in between. Per germline, CDR1 GTSNPN and CDR2 SVGIG (reference sequence). The CDR3 length is 13 residues. This CDR3 reads CAWSGRGSYEQYF. CDR3 sequence (DNA): TGTGCCTGGAGTGGGCGGGGCAGCTACGAGCAGTACTTC.

J is TRBJ2-7 and V is TRBV5-6; 8 nucleotides match TRBD1. The CDR3 sequence is 16 residues long. Germline trimming cut 4 bases from V and 0 bases from J; bases unmatched to any gene: 9. Germline-derived CDR1 and CDR2 are SGHDT and YYEEEE. CDR3 DNA: TGTGCCAGCAGCGGATGGGACAGGTCGCTCTCCTACGAGCAGTACTTC. As protein: CASSGWDRSLSYEQYF.